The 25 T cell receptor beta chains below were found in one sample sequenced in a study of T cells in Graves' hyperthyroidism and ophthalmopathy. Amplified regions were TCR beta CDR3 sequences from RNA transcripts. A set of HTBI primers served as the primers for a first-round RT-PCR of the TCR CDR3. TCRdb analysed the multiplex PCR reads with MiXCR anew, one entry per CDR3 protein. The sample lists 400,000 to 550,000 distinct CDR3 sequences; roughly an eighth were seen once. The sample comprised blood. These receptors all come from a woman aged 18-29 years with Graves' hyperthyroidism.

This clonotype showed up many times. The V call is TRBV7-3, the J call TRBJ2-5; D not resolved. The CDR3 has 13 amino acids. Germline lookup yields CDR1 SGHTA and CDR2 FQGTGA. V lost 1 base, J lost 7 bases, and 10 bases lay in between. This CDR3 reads CASSLRRLGTQYF. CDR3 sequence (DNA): TGTGCCAGCAGCTTAAGACGATTGGGGACCCAGTACTTC. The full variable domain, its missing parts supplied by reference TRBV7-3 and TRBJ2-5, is GAGVSQTPSNKVTEKGKYVELRCDPISGHTALYWYRQSLGQGPEFLIYFQGTGAADDSGLPNDRFFAVRPEGSVSTLKIQRTERGDSAVYLCASSLRRLGTQYFGPGTRLLVL.

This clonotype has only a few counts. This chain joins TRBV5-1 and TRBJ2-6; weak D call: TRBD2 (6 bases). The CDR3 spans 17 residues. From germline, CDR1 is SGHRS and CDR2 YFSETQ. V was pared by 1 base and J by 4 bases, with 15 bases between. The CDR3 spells CASSLRAGAGGANVLTF. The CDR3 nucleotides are TGCGCCAGCAGCTTGAGAGCCGGGGCGGGAGGGGCCAACGTCCTGACTTTC.

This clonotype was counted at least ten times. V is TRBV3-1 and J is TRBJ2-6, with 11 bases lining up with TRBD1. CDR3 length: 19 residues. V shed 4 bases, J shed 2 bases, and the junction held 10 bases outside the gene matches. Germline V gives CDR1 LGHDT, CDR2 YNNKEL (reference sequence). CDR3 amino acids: CASSPVGGQGAPGANVLTF. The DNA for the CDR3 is TGTGCCAGCAGCCCTGTAGGTGGACAGGGGGCGCCTGGGGCCAACGTCCTGACTTTC.

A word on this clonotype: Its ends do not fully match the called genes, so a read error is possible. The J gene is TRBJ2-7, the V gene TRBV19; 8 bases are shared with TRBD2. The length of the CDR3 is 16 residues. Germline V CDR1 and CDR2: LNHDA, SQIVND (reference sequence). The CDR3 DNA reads TGTGCCAGTGGCCCCGCTAGAGCGGGAGCCTCCGACGAGCAGTACTTC. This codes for CASGPARAGASDEQYF. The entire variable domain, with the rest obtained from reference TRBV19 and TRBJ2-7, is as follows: DGGITQSPKYLFRKEGQNVTLSCEQNLNHDAMYWYRQDPGQGLRLIYYSQIVNDFQKGDIAEGYSVSREKKESFPLTVTSAQKNPTAFYLCASGPARAGASDEQYFGPGTRLTVT.

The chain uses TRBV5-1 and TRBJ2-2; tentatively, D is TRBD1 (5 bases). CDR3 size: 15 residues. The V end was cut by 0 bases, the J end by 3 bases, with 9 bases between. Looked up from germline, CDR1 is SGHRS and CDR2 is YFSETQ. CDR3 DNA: TGCGCCAGCAGCTTGGCCAGGGTGGACACCGGGGAGCTGTTTTTT. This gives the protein CASSLARVDTGELFF.

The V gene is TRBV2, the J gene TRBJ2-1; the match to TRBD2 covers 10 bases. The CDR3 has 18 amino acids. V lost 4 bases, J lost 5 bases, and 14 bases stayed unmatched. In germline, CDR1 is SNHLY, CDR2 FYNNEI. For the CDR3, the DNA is TGTGCCAGCAGTGTAAGGGAGGGTAGCGGGAGGTCCGACAATGAGCAGTTCTTC. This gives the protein CASSVREGSGRSDNEQFF. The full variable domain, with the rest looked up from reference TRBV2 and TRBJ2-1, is EPEVTQTPSHQVTQMGQEVILRCVPISNHLYFYWYRQILGQKVEFLVSFYNNEISEKSEIFDDQFSVERPDGSNFTLKIRSTKLEDSAMYFCASSVREGSGRSDNEQFFGPGTRLTVL.

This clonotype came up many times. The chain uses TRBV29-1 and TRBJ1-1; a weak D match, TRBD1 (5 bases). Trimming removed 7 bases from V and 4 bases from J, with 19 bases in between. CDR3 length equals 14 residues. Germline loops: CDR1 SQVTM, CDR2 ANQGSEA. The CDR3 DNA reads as TGCAGCGCCCGCGGCAGGGAACTGTTCACTGAAGCTTTCTTT. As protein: CSARGRELFTEAFF.

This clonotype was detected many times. DNA for the CDR3: TGTGCCAGCAGCTATTGGTTAGATGGCTACACCTTC. This codes for CASSYWLDGYTF. The rearrangement joins TRBV7-9 to TRBJ1-2; D call uncertain. The CDR3 is made up of 12 amino acids. Germline CDR1 and CDR2: SEHNR and FQNEAQ (reference sequence). Between the trimmed V and J ends, which lost 4 bases and 6 bases, there was a span of 9 bases.

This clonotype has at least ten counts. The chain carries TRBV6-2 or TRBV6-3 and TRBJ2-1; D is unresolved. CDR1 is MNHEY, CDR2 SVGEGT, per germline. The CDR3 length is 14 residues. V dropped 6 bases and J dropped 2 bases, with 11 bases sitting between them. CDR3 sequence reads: CASRKTDTYNEQFF. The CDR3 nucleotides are TGTGCCAGCAGAAAAACCGACACCTACAATGAGCAGTTCTTC.

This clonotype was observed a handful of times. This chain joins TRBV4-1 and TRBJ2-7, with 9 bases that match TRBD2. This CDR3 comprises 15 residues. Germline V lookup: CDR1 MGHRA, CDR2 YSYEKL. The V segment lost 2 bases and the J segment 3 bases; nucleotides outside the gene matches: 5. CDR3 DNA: TGCGCCAGCAGCCAAAAGCGGGAGGTTTACTACGAGCAGTACTTC. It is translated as CASSQKREVYYEQYF.

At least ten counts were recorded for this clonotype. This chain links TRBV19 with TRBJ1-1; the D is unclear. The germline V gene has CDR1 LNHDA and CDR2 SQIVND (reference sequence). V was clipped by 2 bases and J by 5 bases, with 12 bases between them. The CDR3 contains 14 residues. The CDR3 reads CASSIQPGWTEAFF. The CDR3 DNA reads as TGTGCCAGTAGTATACAGCCTGGGTGGACTGAAGCTTTCTTT.

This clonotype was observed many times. In nucleotides, the CDR3 is TGCAGTGCTAGTCCGGGGGCAGATACGCAGTATTTT. Residues: CSASPGADTQYF. This chain joins TRBV20-1 and TRBJ2-3, with D possibly matching TRBD2 (6 bases). The V end was cut by 3 bases, the J end by 4 bases, with 8 bases between. The CDR3 is made up of 12 amino acids. Germline V lookup: CDR1 DFQATT, CDR2 SNEGSKA (reference sequence).

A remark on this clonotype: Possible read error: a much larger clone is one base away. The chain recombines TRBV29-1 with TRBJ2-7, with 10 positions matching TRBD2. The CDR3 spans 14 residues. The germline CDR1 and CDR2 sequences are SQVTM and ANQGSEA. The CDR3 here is CSGEWASGRYEQYF. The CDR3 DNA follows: TGCAGCGGTGAATGGGCTAGCGGGAGATACGAGCAGTACTTC.

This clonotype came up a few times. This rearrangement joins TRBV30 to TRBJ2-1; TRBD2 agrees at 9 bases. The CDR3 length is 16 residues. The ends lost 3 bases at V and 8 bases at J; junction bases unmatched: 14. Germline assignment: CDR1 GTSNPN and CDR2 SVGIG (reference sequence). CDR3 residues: CAWSFIGNLAGHEQFF. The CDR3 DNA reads TGTGCCTGGAGCTTCATCGGTAATCTAGCGGGACATGAGCAGTTCTTC.

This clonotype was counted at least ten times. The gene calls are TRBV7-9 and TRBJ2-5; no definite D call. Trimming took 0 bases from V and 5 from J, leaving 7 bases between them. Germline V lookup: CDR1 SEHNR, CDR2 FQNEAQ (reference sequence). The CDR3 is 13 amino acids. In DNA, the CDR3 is TGTGCCAGCAGCTTAGCGCCACAGGAGACCCAGTACTTC. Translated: CASSLAPQETQYF.

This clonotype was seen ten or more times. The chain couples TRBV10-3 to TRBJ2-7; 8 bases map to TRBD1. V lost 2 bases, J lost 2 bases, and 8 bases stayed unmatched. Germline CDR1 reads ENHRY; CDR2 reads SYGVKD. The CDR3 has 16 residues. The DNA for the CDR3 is TGTGCCATCAGTGAGCCACAGGGGGACTCGCCCTACGAGCAGTACTTC. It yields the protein CAISEPQGDSPYEQYF.

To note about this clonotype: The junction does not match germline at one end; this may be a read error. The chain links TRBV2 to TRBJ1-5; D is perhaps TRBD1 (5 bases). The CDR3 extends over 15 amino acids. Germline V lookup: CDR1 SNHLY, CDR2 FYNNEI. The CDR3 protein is CVSSSQGGANQPQHF. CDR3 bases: TGTGTCAGCAGTTCCCAGGGAGGTGCCAATCAGCCCCAGCATTTT.

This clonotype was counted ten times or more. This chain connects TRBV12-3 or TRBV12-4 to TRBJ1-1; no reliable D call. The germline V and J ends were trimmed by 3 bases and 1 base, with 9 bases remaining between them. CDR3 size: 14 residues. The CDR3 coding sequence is TGTGCCAGCAGTTTCGACGGGAGGAACACTGAAGCTTTCTTT. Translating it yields CASSFDGRNTEAFF.

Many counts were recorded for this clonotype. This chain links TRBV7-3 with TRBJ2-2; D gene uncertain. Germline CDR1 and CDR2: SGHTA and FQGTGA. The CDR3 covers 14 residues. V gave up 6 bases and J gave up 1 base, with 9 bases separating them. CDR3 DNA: TGTGCCAGCAGAGAAGCTGGGAACACCGGGGAGCTGTTTTTT. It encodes CASREAGNTGELFF.

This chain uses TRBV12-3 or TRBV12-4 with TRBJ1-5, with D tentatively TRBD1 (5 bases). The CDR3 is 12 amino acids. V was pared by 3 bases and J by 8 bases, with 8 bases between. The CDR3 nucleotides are TGTGCCAGCAGTTTGCGGGGGGAGCCCCAGCATTTT. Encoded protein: CASSLRGEPQHF.

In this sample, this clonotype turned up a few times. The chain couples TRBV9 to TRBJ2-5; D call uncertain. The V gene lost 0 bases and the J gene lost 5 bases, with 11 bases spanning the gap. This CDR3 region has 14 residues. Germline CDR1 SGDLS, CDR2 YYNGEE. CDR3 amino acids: CASSVGAARETQYF. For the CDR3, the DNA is TGTGCCAGCAGCGTAGGGGCAGCCCGGGAGACCCAGTACTTC.

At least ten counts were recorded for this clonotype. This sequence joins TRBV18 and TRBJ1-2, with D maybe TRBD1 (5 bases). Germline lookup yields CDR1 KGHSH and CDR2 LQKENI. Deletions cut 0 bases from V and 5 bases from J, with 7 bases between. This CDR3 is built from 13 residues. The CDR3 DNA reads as TGTGCCAGCTCACCACCCGGGGGTTATGGCTACACCTTC. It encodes CASSPPGGYGYTF.

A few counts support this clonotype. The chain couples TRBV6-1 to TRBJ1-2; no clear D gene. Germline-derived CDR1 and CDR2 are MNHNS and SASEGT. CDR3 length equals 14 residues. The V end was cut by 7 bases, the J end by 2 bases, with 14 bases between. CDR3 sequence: CASTRSWENYGYTF. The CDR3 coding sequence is TGTGCCAGCACCCGGTCCTGGGAGAACTATGGCTACACCTTC.

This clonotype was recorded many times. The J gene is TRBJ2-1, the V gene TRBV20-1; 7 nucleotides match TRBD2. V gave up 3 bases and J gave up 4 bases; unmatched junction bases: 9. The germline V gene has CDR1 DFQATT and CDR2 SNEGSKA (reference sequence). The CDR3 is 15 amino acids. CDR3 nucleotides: TGCAGTGCTAGTCGCCCTGGTAGCGGGTACAATGAGCAGTTCTTC. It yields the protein CSASRPGSGYNEQFF.

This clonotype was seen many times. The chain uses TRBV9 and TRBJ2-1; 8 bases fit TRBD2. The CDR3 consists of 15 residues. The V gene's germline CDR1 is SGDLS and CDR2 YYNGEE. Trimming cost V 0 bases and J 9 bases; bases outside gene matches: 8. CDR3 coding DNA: TGTGCCAGCAGCGTAGTAGCGGGGCAAAAAAGTGAGCAGTTCTTC. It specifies CASSVVAGQKSEQFF. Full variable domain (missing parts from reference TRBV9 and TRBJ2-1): DSGVTQTPKHLITATGQRVTLRCSPRSGDLSVYWYQQSLDQGLQFLIQYYNGEERAKGNILERFSAQQFPDLHSELNLSSLELGDSALYFCASSVVAGQKSEQFFGPGTRLTVL.